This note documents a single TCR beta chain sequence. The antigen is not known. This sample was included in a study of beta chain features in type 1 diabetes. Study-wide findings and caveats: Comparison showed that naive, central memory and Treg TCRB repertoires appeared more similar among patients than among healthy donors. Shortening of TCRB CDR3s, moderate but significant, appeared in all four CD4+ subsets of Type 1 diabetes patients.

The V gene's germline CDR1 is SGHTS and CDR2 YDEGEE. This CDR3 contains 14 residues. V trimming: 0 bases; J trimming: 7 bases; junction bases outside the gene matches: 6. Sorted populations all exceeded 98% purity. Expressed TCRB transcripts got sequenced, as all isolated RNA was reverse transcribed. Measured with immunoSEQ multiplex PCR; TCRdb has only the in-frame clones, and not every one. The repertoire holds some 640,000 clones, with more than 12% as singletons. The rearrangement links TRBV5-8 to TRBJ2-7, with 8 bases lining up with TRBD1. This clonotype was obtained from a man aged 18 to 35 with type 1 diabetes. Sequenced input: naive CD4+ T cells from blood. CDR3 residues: CASSLDLQGGEQYF. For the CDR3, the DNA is TGTGCCAGCAGCTTGGACCTACAGGGGGGAGAGCAGTACTTC.